What follows describes a single T cell receptor (beta chain). Its antigen remains unidentified. This CDR3 region has 18 residues. Looked up from germline, CDR1 is KGHSH and CDR2 is LQKENI. V dropped 3 bases and J dropped 0; count of bases not matched to a gene: 9. The run depth of the assay was deep. Investigators spread the genomic DNA of each subset evenly over several immunoSEQ plates. Researchers sequenced unsorted PBMC DNA using ten immunoSEQ deep assay plates. The table came from immunoSEQ multiplex PCR; TCRdb's copy has only in-frame clones and leaves some out. The sample shows about 510,000 clones, approximately 79% of them seen only once. The sample originates from a study of shared clonotypes between healthy human individuals. Overall study findings and caveats: The diversity represented, both genetic and in exposure history, was limited by few donors.

The rearrangement links TRBV18 to TRBJ2-7, with TRBD2 matching over 12 bases. Input material: PBMCs. This receptor was obtained from a middle-aged woman in good health. Some clones in this sample may be carry-over from other donors' samples. DNA for the CDR3: TGTGCCAGCTCACCGGGGACTAGCGGGTTCACCCTCTCCTACGAGCAGTACTTC. This translates into CASSPGTSGFTLSYEQYF.